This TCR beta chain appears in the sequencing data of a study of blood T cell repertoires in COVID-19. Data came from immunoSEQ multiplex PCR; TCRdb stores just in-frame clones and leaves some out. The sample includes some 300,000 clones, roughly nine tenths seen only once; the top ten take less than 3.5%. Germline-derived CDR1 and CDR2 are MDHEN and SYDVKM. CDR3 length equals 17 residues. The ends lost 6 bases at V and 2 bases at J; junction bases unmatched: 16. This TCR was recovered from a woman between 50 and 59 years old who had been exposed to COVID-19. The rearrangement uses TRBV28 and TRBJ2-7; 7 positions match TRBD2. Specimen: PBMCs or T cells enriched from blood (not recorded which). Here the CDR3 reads CASSGFMSRGVPYEQYF. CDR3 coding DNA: TGTGCCAGCAGCGGGTTTATGTCCCGGGGGGTTCCCTACGAGCAGTACTTC.